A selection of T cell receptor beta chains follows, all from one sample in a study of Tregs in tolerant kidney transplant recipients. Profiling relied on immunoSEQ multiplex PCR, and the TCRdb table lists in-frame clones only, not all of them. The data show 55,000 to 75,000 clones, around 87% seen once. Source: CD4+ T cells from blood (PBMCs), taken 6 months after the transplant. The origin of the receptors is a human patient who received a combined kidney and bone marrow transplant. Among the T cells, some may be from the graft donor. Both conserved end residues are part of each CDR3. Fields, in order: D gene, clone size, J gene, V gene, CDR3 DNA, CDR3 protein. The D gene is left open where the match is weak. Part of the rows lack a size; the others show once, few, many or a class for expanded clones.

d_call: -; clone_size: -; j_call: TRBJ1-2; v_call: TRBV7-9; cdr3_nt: TGTGCCAGCAGCCCCCTGGGCAGGGCCCTAGCGGGTGGCTACACCTTC; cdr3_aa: CASSPLGRALAGGYTF
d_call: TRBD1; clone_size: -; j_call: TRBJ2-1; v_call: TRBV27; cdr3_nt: TGTGCCAGCAGTAAAACTACAGGGGCCCCCCCCGGGGCCTACAATGAGCAGTTCTTC; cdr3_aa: CASSKTTGAPPGAYNEQFF
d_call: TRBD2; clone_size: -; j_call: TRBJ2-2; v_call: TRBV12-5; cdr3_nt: TGTGCTAGTGGCCCGGGACTAGCGGGCACCGGGGAGCTGTTTTTT; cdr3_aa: CASGPGLAGTGELFF
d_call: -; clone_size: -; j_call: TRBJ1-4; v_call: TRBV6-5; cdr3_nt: TGTGTCAGCAGTTACTTACAGGGAAAGAGAAATGAAAAACTGTTTTTT; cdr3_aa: CVSSYLQGKRNEKLFF
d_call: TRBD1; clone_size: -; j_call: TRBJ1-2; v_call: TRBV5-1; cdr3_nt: TGCGCCAGCAGCTCAGGGGGCTCGGGGTATGGCTACACCTTC; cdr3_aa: CASSSGGSGYGYTF
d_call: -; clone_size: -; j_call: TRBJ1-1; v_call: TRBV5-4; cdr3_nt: TGTGCCAGCAGCTTGGACATTGTGAACACTGAAGCTTTCTTT; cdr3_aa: CASSLDIVNTEAFF
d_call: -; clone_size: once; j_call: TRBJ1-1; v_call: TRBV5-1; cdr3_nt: TGCGCCAGCAGCCCCCAGGGAAGCACTGAAGCTTTCTTT; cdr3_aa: CASSPQGSTEAFF
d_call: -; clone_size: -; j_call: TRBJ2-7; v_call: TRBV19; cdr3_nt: TGTGCCAGTAGCATCCCGCGGGGGCGAGGTCGAGACGAGCAGTACTTC; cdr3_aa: CASSIPRGRGRDEQYF
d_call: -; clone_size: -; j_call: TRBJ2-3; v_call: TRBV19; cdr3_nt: TGTGCCAGTAGTATTGGGCAGAACACAGATACGCAGTATTTT; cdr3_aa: CASSIGQNTDTQYF
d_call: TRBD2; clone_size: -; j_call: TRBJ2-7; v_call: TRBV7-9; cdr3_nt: TGTGCCAGCAGCTTAGAGCCGGGACTAGCGGCCTACGAGCAGTACTTC; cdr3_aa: CASSLEPGLAAYEQYF
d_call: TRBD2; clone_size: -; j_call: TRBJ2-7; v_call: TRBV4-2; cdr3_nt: TGTGCCAGCAGCCACCCTACCCCGGGACTAGCCTACGAGCAGTACTTC; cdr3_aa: CASSHPTPGLAYEQYF
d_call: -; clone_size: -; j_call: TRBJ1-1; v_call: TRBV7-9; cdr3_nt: TGTGCCAGCAGCTTGGACAGTTCGTACACTGAAGCTTTCTTT; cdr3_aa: CASSLDSSYTEAFF
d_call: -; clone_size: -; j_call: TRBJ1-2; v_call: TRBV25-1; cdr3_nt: TGTGCCAGCAGTGCAGGAGGGTATGGCTACACCTTC; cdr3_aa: CASSAGGYGYTF
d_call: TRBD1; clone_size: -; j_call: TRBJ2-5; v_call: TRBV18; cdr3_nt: TGTGCCAGCTCACCTTCGACAGGGCGAGAGACCCAGTACTTC; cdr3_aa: CASSPSTGRETQYF
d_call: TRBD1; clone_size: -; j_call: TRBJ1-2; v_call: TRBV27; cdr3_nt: TGTGCCAGCAGGGACAGGGGGAGATATGGCTACACCTTC; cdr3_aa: CASRDRGRYGYTF
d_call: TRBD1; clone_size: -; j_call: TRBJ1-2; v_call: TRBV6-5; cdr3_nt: TGTGCCAGCAGTCAACAGGGGAGTTTTAATGGCTACACCTTC; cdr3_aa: CASSQQGSFNGYTF
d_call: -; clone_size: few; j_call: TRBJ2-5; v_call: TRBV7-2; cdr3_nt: TGTGCCAGCAGTTTTGCGTGGGGTAGCGGAAACCAAGAGACCCAGTACTTC; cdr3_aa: CASSFAWGSGNQETQYF
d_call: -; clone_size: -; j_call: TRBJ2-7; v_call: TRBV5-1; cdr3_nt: TGCGCCAGCAGAATAGCGAGCTCCTACGAGCAGTACTTC; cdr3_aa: CASRIASSYEQYF